What follows is one T cell receptor (beta chain) and its context. Its antigen is as yet unknown. Unexposed donor CD4+ T cells date from about 2011-2018, before the COVID-19 pandemic. CD4+ T cells were isolated from the cells after around eleven days of culture. As cell numbers allowed, unexposed-donor CD4+ T cells faced SARS-CoV-2 S/N and four cold-coronavirus spikes. About 1.9 million PBMCs per well were cultured with around 9.9 IU/ml IL-2. Cultures received half-medium IL-2 refreshes on days 3 and 7. The sample originates from a study of CD4 T cells in relation to SARS-CoV-2 and coronaviruses. About the research overall: No peptide or an HIV-1 Nef peptide pool served as negative control.

This CDR3 is built from 13 residues. Per germline, CDR1 MGHDK and CDR2 SYGVNS. V lost 6 bases and J 2 bases, leaving 11 bases between the germline ends. Some clones are missing from TCRdb's copy, which holds only in-frame ones; the method was immunoSEQ multiplex PCR. This repertoire shows around 15,000 clones, around 82% found once; its top ten account for less than 20%. The chain combines TRBV25-1 with TRBJ2-7, with D perhaps TRBD1 or TRBD2 (5 bases each). Sequencing was performed on CD4+ T cells from PBMCs, cultured in vitro. This clonotype was obtained from a human donor in good health. CDR3 sequence (DNA): TGTGCCAGCAGCGGGACCGTAACCTACGAGCAGTACTTC. This sequence encodes CASSGTVTYEQYF.